This T cell receptor (beta chain) is from a study of blood T cell repertoires in COVID-19. Study as a whole: Specimens from acute and convalescent COVID-19 originated in the United States, Italy and Spain. Sources were T cells, B-cell-depleted T cells, or PBMCs; the material itself was cDNA or gDNA.

The V end was cut by 4 bases, the J end by 3 bases, with 13 bases between. Germline V gene lookup returns CDR1 SEHNR and CDR2 FQNEAQ (reference sequence). There are 14 residues in the CDR3. In the study's own analysis: Amplifying reference gene primers gave estimates of nucleated cell counts. TCRdb's table, derived via immunoSEQ multiplex PCR, lists solely in-frame clones and lacks some. V, J and clone size reflect that table, while D and trimming were determined from the DNA. The sample has 200,000 or so clones, over 70% seen once; the top ten hold roughly 17%. This chain uses TRBV7-9 with TRBJ2-7; D is unclear. Sequenced sample: peripheral blood. The source is a man between 60 and 75 years old with active or convalescent COVID-19. CDR3 sequence reads: CASSSPMISYEQYF. Here the CDR3 DNA reads TGTGCCAGCAGCTCTCCTATGATAAGCTACGAGCAGTACTTC.